This T cell receptor beta chain was observed in a study of OX40 agonist ivuxolimab in advanced cancers. Trimming stripped 8 bases from V and 5 bases from J, with 13 bases between. Germline-derived CDR1 and CDR2 are MNHEY and SVGAGI. CDR3 length: 13 residues. Measured with immunoSEQ multiplex PCR; TCRdb has only the in-frame clones, and not every one. Among 48,000 or so clones, roughly 77% were seen once, and the ten largest hold around 7.9%. This chain uses TRBV6-5 with TRBJ1-5; D unclear. The sequencing used CD4+ or CD8+ T cells sorted from blood, collected in a trial of the OX40 agonist ivuxolimab. The TCR sequence derives from an adult with an advanced solid tumor such as melanoma, head and neck, liver or kidney cancer. The CDR3: CASAGDRDQPQHF. The CDR3 DNA sequence: TGTGCCAGCGCCGGGGATCGGGATCAGCCCCAGCATTTT.